These 8 T cell receptor delta chains share one sample of origin, sequenced in a study of γδ T cells in repeated Plasmodium falciparum infection. Flow sorting of PBMC yielded separate Vgamma9/Vdelta2+ and Vdelta2-negative gammadelta T cell populations for bulk repertoire analysis. TCRdb redid the clone calls on the multiplex PCR reads with CATT. The sample contains around 57,000 delta-chain clones, around 1.7% of which appear only once. What was sequenced was gamma-delta T cells from blood. The receptor source for this set is a pool of human donors (malaria-infected and uninfected, not separated).

This clone has a count of ten or more. The translation of this DNA and the TCRdb protein of a much larger clone differ at residue 17, probably owing to a read error; the protein shown here is translated from the DNA. The chain recombines TRDV1 with TRDJ1, with 9 bases matching TRDD3. Per germline, CDR1 TSWWSYY and CDR2 QGS. This CDR3 spans 18 amino acids. The CDR3 loop is CALGERTGGREYTDKLTF. CDR3 DNA: TGTGCTCTTGGGGAACGGACTGGGGGACGTGAGTACACCGATAAACTCACCTTT.

This clone was observed a handful of times. The protein given by TCRdb reflects a much larger clone and differs at residue 12 from this DNA's translation, likely from a read error; the protein shown is the DNA's translation. V gene TRDV1 combines with J gene TRDJ1; the D gene is possibly TRDD2 (5 bases). The J gene was missing in TCRdb and was found by matching the end of the DNA to germline. The germline V gene has CDR1 TSWWSYY and CDR2 QGS. This CDR3 has 20 residues. Trimming left V 2 bases short and J 0 bases short, with 25 bases between. The DNA for the CDR3 is TGTGCTCTTGGGGAAGTAATTTCCCACATGGCCTACGCGGACACCGATAAACTCATCTTT. This codes for CALGEVISHMAYADTDKLIF.

This clone was counted at least ten times. TCRdb's entry gives the protein of a much larger clone, which mismatches this DNA's translation at residue 10, likely from a read error; the protein reported here is translated from the DNA. The chain combines TRDV1 with TRDJ1, with D unresolved. Looked up from germline, CDR1 is TSWWSYY and CDR2 is QGS. V lost 1 base and J lost 0, with 24 bases in between. The CDR3 has 20 residues. CDR3 residues: CALGEPREWPRVLYTDKLIF. The DNA of the CDR3 is TGTGCTCTTGGGGAACCACGGGAGTGGCCAAGGGTTTTGTACACCGATAAACTCATCTTT.

A few counts support this clone. With only one base between it and a far larger clone, this is likely a read error. The same CDR3 is also encoded by other DNA sequences in this sample. A V gene of TRDV1 was called, but no J gene was assigned; TRDD3, the D gene given by the table, was not confirmed from the DNA. Germline V gives CDR1 TSWWSYY, CDR2 QGS. There are 17 residues in the CDR3. The CDR3 region has the DNA TGTGCTCTTGGGGAACTAGCTCTTCGGTGGGGGAGGGAGGAACTCATCTTC. The encoded protein is CALGELALRWGREELIF.

This clone has more than one count but fewer than ten. This probably arose from a read error, given a far larger clone one base away. At the DNA level, this CDR3 is encoded by other sequences in the same sample as well. CDR3 DNA sequence: TGTGCCTGTGACACCGTCCAAAATTTAGGAGTACTGGGGGATACGCGGGAGCCCGATAAACTCATCTTT. Its protein product is CACDTVQNLGVLGDTREPDKLIF. The chain couples TRDV2 to TRDJ1, with 13 bases matching TRDD3. Here the J gene was assigned by germline matching of the DNA, as TCRdb has none. The germline V gene encodes CDR1 GEAIGNYY and CDR2 EKD. This CDR3 is built from 23 residues. After removal of 0 bases from V and 3 bases from J, the junction contained 24 bases not matched to a gene.

This clone was observed at least ten times. TCRdb records a much larger clone's protein for this DNA, with a difference at residue 5 that likely arises from a read error; the protein given is the translation of the DNA. This chain links TRDV1 with TRDJ1; 7 bases agree with TRDD3. CDR1 and CDR2 from the germline V gene are TSWWSYY and QGS. The CDR3 has 18 residues. CDR3 sequence reads: CALGGPRVGDQYTNKLIF. CDR3 nucleotides: TGTGCTCTTGGGGGACCAAGAGTGGGGGACCAGTACACCAATAAACTCATCTTT.

This clone was seen repeatedly, ten times or more. TCRdb pairs this DNA with a much larger clone's protein that differs at residue 14, likely a read error; the protein shown was translated from the DNA. This chain connects TRDV1 to TRDJ1, with 7 nucleotides matching TRDD3. Germline V gene lookup returns CDR1 TSWWSYY and CDR2 QGS. This CDR3 contains 15 residues. For the CDR3, the DNA is TGTGCTCTTGGGGAACGAGGGATACACACCGATAAACTCACCTTT. As protein: CALGERGIHTDKLTF.

The sample holds a few counts of this clone. For this DNA, TCRdb reports the protein of a much larger clone, which diverges at residue 16, most likely from a read error; the protein presented here is translated directly from the DNA. The V gene is TRDV1, the J gene TRDJ1; D is perhaps TRDD2 or TRDD3 (6 bases each). The J gene is not listed in TCRdb, so it was assigned here from a DNA match to germline. This CDR3 is built from 19 residues. Germline V gives CDR1 TSWWSYY, CDR2 QGS. As DNA, the CDR3 is TGTGCTCTTGGGGACGGGGATCCTACGCCATGGGGGTACACCGATAGACTCATCTTT. It codes for CALGDGDPTPWGYTDRLIF.